One sample yielded the 14 T cell receptor beta chains listed below, sequenced in a study of OX40 agonist ivuxolimab in advanced cancers. The receptor library was made with the immunoSEQ multiplex PCR assay. Here the immuneACCESS table is served through TCRdb, limited to in-frame sequences with V and J called. Missing clones are a known gap in these copies; in checked studies unresolved V genes cover under half, and the rest lacks a known reason. The sample table holds 90,000 to 100,000 clones, of which about 90% were seen once. Jointly, the top ten make up around 0.76% of the sample. The sample here was CD4+ or CD8+ T cells sorted from blood, taken in a trial of the OX40 agonist ivuxolimab. The receptor source for this set is an adult with an advanced solid tumor such as melanoma, head and neck, liver or kidney cancer.

The chain couples TRBV28 to TRBJ2-1, with D possibly being TRBD2 (6 bases). Germline V gene data show CDR1 as MDHEN and CDR2 as SYDVKM. Trimming took off 10 bases at V and 6 bases at J, with 22 bases between the two ends. The CDR3 length is 15 residues. The CDR3 sequence: CATTRGGDPLNEQFF. The CDR3 nucleotides read TGTGCCACCACAAGGGGCGGGGACCCCCTCAATGAGCAGTTCTTC. Full variable domain (rest looked up from reference TRBV28 and TRBJ2-1): DVKVTQSSRYLVKRTGEKVFLECVQDMDHENMFWYRQDPGLGLRLIYFSYDVKMKEKGDIPEGYSVSREKKERFSLILESASTNQTSMYLCATTRGGDPLNEQFFGPGTRLTVL.

This chain connects TRBV18 to TRBJ1-1; D is uncertain. The CDR3 length is 14 residues. The V and J ends lost 4 bases and 1 base respectively, with 10 bases between them. CDR1 is KGHSH, CDR2 LQKENI, per germline. The CDR3 reads CASSRPERNTEAFF. The CDR3 DNA is TGTGCCAGCTCACGACCTGAGCGGAACACTGAAGCTTTCTTT.

The rearrangement links TRBV7-2 to TRBJ1-4; perhaps TRBD1 as D (5 bases). This CDR3 has 15 amino acids. Germline CDR1 SGHTA, CDR2 FQGNSA. V was pared by 2 bases and J by 6 bases, with 13 bases between. The CDR3 protein is CASSLKGRRDEKLFF. DNA for the CDR3: TGTGCCAGCAGCTTAAAGGGGAGGAGGGATGAAAAACTGTTTTTT.

This rearrangement joins TRBV7-2 to TRBJ2-6; 8 bases align to TRBD1. The CDR3 extends over 16 amino acids. V lost 5 bases to trimming and J lost 3 bases; unmatched junction nucleotides: 6. CDR1 is SGHTA, CDR2 FQGNSA, per germline. For the CDR3, the DNA is TGTGCCAGCAGCGGTAGGACAGGGCTTGGGGCCAACGTCCTGACTTTC. Translation: CASSGRTGLGANVLTF. Full variable domain (remainder filled in from reference TRBV7-2 and TRBJ2-6): GAGVSQSPSNKVTEKGKDVELRCDPISGHTALYWYRQSLGQGLEFLIYFQGNSAPDKSGLPSDRFSAERTGGSVSTLTIQRTQQEDSAVYLCASSGRTGLGANVLTFGAGSRLTVL.

This chain uses TRBV7-9 with TRBJ2-5, with 9 nucleotides matching TRBD1. The V gene end was trimmed by 3 bases and the J gene end by 3 bases; junction bases not matched to a gene: 5. The CDR3 is 15 residues long. Germline V gene lookup returns CDR1 SEHNR and CDR2 FQNEAQ (reference sequence). Here the CDR3 reads CASSFGDRVKETQYF. The CDR3 region has the DNA TGTGCCAGCAGCTTTGGGGACAGGGTGAAAGAGACCCAGTACTTC.

The V call is TRBV7-9, the J call TRBJ1-2; no clear D gene. Germline CDR1 is SEHNR and CDR2 is FQNEAQ (reference sequence). The CDR3 is 15 residues long. Trimming cost V 5 bases and J 2 bases, with 15 bases left between them. The CDR3 DNA reads as TGTGCCAGCAGCCCCCCCCGGGCGGTGAACTATGGCTACACCTTC. Its protein is CASSPPRAVNYGYTF.

This clone was recorded a few times. V is TRBV30 and J is TRBJ1-6; D remains unclear. Germline V CDR1 and CDR2: GTSNPN, SVGIG (reference sequence). This CDR3 is 13 amino acids long. Trimming cost V 3 bases and J 10 bases, with 13 bases left between them. The CDR3 loop is CAWRVQVSSPLHF. The DNA for the CDR3 is TGTGCCTGGAGGGTCCAGGTCTCATCACCCCTCCACTTT.

The DNA of the CDR3 is TGTGCCAGCAGCTTAGGGGCGGGTCGGGGGGAGCAGTACTTC. Its translation: CASSLGAGRGEQYF. The chain joins TRBV7-8 to TRBJ2-7; TRBD2 might be the D (6 bases). CDR3 length equals 14 residues. From germline, CDR1 is SGHVS and CDR2 FQNEAQ. Trimming pared 1 base from V and 7 bases from J, leaving 14 bases between.

The chain links TRBV4-1 to TRBJ1-5; possibly TRBD1 for D (5 bases). V was pared by 1 base and J by 4 bases, with 17 bases between. CDR1 and CDR2 (germline): MGHRA, YSYEKL. The CDR3 loop spans 17 amino acids. CDR3 amino acids: CASSQGGARRPNQPQHF. The CDR3 bases are TGCGCCAGCAGCCAAGGAGGGGCTCGTAGGCCAAATCAGCCCCAGCATTTT.

The V gene is TRBV7-6, the J gene TRBJ2-5; no firm D call. The CDR3 consists of 12 residues. Germline CDR1 SGHVS, CDR2 FNYEAQ. Trimming removed 2 bases from V and 8 bases from J, with 9 bases in between. DNA for the CDR3: TGTGCCAGCAGCTTAAATGGCCCCACCCAGTACTTC. This sequence encodes CASSLNGPTQYF.

This chain uses TRBV6-6 with TRBJ2-6; D is perhaps TRBD1 (5 bases). Germline V gene sequence: CDR1 MNHNY, CDR2 SVGAGI (reference sequence). Deletions cut 7 bases from V and 1 base from J, with 8 bases between. This CDR3 comprises 14 residues. The CDR3, as DNA: TGTGCCAGCACCAAGGGGTCTGGGGCCAACGTCCTGACTTTC. It is translated as CASTKGSGANVLTF.

The genes are TRBV2 and TRBJ2-7, with D possibly matching TRBD2 (6 bases). The CDR3 contains 11 residues. The ends were cut back, 11 bases at V and 2 bases at J, with 10 bases in the middle. The germline CDR1 and CDR2 sequences are SNHLY and FYNNEI. Here the CDR3 reads CAWGVAYEQYF. CDR3 DNA: TGTGCCTGGGGGGTCGCCTACGAGCAGTACTTC.

The chain has TRBV19 and TRBJ1-2; 7 bases match TRBD1. Germline CDR1 is LNHDA and CDR2 is SQIVND (reference sequence). Trimming removed 7 bases from V and 8 bases from J; junction bases left unmatched: 13. The CDR3 spans 14 residues. CDR3 sequence reads: CASKEGAVTKGYTF. CDR3 nucleotide sequence: TGTGCCAGTAAGGAGGGGGCCGTCACTAAAGGCTACACCTTC.

V gene TRBV7-9 combines with J gene TRBJ2-7; a weak D match, TRBD2 (6 bases). Germline V gives CDR1 SEHNR, CDR2 FQNEAQ (reference sequence). The V end lost 5 bases, the J end lost 2 bases, and 13 bases lay between the germline ends. This CDR3 has 14 amino acids. In DNA, the CDR3 is TGTGCCAGCAGCCGCGGGACCGCTACCTACGAGCAGTACTTC. This gives the protein CASSRGTATYEQYF.